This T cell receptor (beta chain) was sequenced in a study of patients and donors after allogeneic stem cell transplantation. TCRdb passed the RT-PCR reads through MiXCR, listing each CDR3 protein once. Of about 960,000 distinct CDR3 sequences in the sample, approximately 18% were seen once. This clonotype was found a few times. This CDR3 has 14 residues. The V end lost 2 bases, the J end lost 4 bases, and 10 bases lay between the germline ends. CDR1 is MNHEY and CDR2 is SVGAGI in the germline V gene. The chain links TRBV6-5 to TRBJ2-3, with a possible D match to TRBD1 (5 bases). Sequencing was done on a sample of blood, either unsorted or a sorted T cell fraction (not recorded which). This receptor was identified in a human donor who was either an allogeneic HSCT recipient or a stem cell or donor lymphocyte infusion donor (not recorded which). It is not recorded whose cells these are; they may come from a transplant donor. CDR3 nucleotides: TGTGCCAGCAGTTACAACCAGGGCCCAGATACGCAGTATTTT. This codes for CASSYNQGPDTQYF.